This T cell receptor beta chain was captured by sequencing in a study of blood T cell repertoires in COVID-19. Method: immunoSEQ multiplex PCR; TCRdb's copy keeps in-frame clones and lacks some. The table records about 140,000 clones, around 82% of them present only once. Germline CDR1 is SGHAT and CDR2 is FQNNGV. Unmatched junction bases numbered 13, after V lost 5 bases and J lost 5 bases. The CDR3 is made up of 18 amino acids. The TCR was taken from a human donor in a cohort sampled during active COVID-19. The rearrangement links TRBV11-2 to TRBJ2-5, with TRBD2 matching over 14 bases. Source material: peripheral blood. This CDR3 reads CASSAYSGTSGSGETQYF. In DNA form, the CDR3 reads TGTGCCAGCAGCGCCTATTCCGGGACTAGCGGGAGTGGGGAGACCCAGTACTTC.